This T cell receptor (beta chain) was retrieved from a study of T cells after yellow fever vaccination. Study context: Any fraction with a low cell number was prepared using SMART-Seq v4 Ultra Low Input.

Template-switching 5'RACE yielded the TCR cDNA; a universal primer site and UMIs were added in the process. From the 5' RACE reads, TCRdb called clonotypes with MiXCR, one entry per CDR3 protein. This sample has about 320,000 distinct CDR3 sequences, with around 4.4% found just once. Study results and caveats: A secondary response was less intense yet reached its peak sooner, at day 5 versus 15. Booster sampling recovered most clones from primary vaccination (less than 97% CD4, approximately 88% CD8).

This clonotype was seen repeatedly, ten times or more. What it recognizes is unknown. Germline V CDR1 and CDR2: SGHTA, FQGNSA. Trimming left V 3 bases short and J 1 base short, with 6 bases between. This CDR3 has 13 residues. Sequenced material: PBMCs, taken 15 days after the yellow fever booster vaccination. The receptor was isolated from a man younger than 35 who received the YFV17D yellow fever vaccine. The chain couples TRBV7-2 to TRBJ2-5; D is uncertain. CDR3 protein: CASSFAGQETQYF. CDR3 nucleotide sequence: TGTGCCAGCAGCTTTGCAGGCCAAGAGACCCAGTACTTC.